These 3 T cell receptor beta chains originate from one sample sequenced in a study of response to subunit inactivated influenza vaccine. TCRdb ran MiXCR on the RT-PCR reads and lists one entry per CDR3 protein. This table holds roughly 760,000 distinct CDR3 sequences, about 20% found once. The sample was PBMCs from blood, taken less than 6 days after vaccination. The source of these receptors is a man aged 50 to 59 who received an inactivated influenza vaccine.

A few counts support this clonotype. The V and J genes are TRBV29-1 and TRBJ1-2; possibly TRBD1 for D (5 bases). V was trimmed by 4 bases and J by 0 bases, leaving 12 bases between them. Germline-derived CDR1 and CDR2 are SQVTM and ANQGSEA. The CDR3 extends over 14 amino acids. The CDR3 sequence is CSVAVWGTNYGYTF. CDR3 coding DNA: TGCAGCGTTGCTGTATGGGGGACTAACTATGGCTACACCTTC. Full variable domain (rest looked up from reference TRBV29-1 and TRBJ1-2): SAVISQKPSRDICQRGTSLTIQCQVDSQVTMMFWYRQQPGQSLTLIATANQGSEATYESGFVIDKFPISRPNLTFSTLTVSNMSPEDSSIYLCSVAVWGTNYGYTFGSGTRLTVV.

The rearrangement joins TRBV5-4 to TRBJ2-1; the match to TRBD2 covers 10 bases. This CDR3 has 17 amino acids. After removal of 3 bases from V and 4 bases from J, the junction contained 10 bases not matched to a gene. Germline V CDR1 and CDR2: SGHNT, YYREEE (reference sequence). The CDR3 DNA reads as TGTGCCAGCAGCTCATCGCTTAAGCGGGGGGGATACAATGAGCAGTTCTTC. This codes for CASSSSLKRGGYNEQFF. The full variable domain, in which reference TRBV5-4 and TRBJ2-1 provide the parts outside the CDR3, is ETGVTQSPTHLIKTRGQQVTLRCSSQSGHNTVSWYQQALGQGPQFIFQYYREEENGRGNFPPRFSGLQFPNYSSELNVNALELDDSALYLCASSSSLKRGGYNEQFFGPGTRLTVL.

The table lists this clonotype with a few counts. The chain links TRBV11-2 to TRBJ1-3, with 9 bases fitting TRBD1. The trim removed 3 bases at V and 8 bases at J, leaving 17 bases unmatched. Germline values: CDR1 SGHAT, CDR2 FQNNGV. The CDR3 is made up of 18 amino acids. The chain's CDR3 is CASSFPWGELQGADTIYF. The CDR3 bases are TGTGCCAGCAGCTTCCCGTGGGGGGAGCTACAGGGGGCAGACACCATATATTTT.